This TCR beta chain was captured by sequencing in a study of blood T cell repertoires in COVID-19. Study-level background: Samples taken during acute and convalescent COVID-19 were collected in the United States, Italy and Spain.

TCRdb's copy holds only in-frame clones and misses some; the assay was immunoSEQ multiplex PCR. The sample has roughly 190,000 clones, 84% seen once. This clone has only a few counts. V lost 2 bases and J lost 2, with 9 bases in between. The germline gives CDR1 MNHNY, CDR2 SVGAGI (reference sequence). The CDR3 consists of 15 residues. The sequence was collected from a woman between 25 and 40 years old who had recovered from COVID-19. This chain links TRBV6-6 with TRBJ2-2, with D perhaps TRBD2 (5 bases). The material sequenced was PBMCs or T cells enriched from blood (not recorded which). The CDR3 DNA reads TGTGCCAGCAGTTACGAGGGCGTTAACACCGGGGAGCTGTTTTTT. It encodes CASSYEGVNTGELFF.